The 26 T cell receptor beta chains reported below all come from one sample, sequenced in a study of cytomegalovirus exposure and HLA in healthy donors. PCR amplification relied on 60 Vbeta primers (plus 13 Jbeta primers). Libraries were prepared by immunoSEQ multiplex PCR; TCRdb keeps only in-frame clonotypes and omits some of them. The data show fewer than 95,000 clones, with 80% seen just once and approximately 2% held by the top ten. Sequenced material: PBMCs. Receptors originate from a man between 18 and 35 years old in good health and CMV-seronegative.

The chain carries TRBV10-3 and TRBJ2-7; 9 bases line up with TRBD1. Germline V gene data show CDR1 as ENHRY and CDR2 as SYGVKD. The V gene end was trimmed by 11 bases and the J gene end by 4 bases; junction bases not matched to a gene: 6. The CDR3 contains 12 residues. In DNA, the CDR3 is TGTGCCGTCGGACAGGGGCCTTACGAGCAGTACTTC. This translates into CAVGQGPYEQYF.

The chain couples TRBV6-5 to TRBJ1-6; 7 bases are a match to TRBD1. CDR1 is MNHEY and CDR2 is SVGAGI in the germline V gene. Trimming at V came to 6 bases and at J to 10 bases, leaving 12 bases not matched to a gene. The CDR3 extends over 15 amino acids. The CDR3 coding sequence is TGTGCCAGCAGCCCAACCGGGACAGCAACCTCACCCCTCCACTTT. Protein: CASSPTGTATSPLHF.

V usage is TRBV19 and J usage is TRBJ1-6; D gene ambiguous. CDR3 length: 13 amino acids. Trimming removed 6 bases at V and 0 bases at J, with 3 bases between. Germline V gene data show CDR1 as LNHDA and CDR2 as SQIVND (reference sequence). The chain's CDR3 is CASRSSYNSPLHF. CDR3 DNA: TGTGCCAGTAGGAGCTCCTATAATTCACCCCTCCACTTT.

The chain employs TRBV5-1 and TRBJ2-5; 10 nucleotides line up with TRBD2. The germline CDR1 and CDR2 sequences are SGHRS and YFSETQ. The CDR3 spans 17 residues. The ends lost 0 bases at V and 1 base at J; junction bases unmatched: 6. In nucleotides, the CDR3 is TGCGCCAGCAGCTTGGTGAGCCTAGCGGGGGTCCAAGAGACCCAGTACTTC. Encoded protein: CASSLVSLAGVQETQYF.

This clone was detected only once. The chain is built from TRBV30 and TRBJ1-2; tentative D call: TRBD1 (6 bases). Germline V CDR1 and CDR2: GTSNPN, SVGIG (reference sequence). With 0 bases removed from V and 8 bases from J, the gap between germline ends came to 19 bases. The CDR3 sequence is 15 residues long. The chain's CDR3 is CAWSVGTSSTGGYTF. DNA of the CDR3: TGTGCCTGGAGTGTAGGGACATCTTCCACAGGAGGCTACACCTTC. Full variable domain (remainder filled in from reference TRBV30 and TRBJ1-2): SQTIHQWPATLVQPVGSPLSLECTVEGTSNPNLYWYRQAAGRGLQLLFYSVGIGQISSEVPQNLSASRPQDRQFILSSKKLLLSDSGFYLCAWSVGTSSTGGYTFGSGTRLTVV.

V gene TRBV13 combines with J gene TRBJ1-1; possibly TRBD1 for D (6 bases). Between the trimmed V and J ends, which lost 5 bases and 8 bases, there was a span of 18 bases. CDR1 and CDR2 from the germline V gene are PRHDT and FYEKMQ (reference sequence). CDR3 length: 14 amino acids. CDR3 in DNA: TGTGCCAGCAGCCCCGGCGGGGGCGCAGCGGAAGCTTTCTTT. Translating it yields CASSPGGGAAEAFF.

This chain links TRBV5-5 with TRBJ2-5; 9 nucleotides agree with TRBD1. The J call could be wrong; TRBJ2-7 is a better fit for the DNA end. Looked up from germline, CDR1 is SGHKS and CDR2 is YYEKEE (reference sequence). This CDR3 is built from 14 residues. The CDR3 bases are TGTGCCAGCAGCTTGCTCGGACAGGGGTACGAGCAGTACTTC. Translated: CASSLLGQGYEQYF.

Points on this clone: At one end the junction does not follow the germline gene, possibly because of a read error. The chain links TRBV7-8 to TRBJ1-2, with D unclear. The CDR3 totals 13 residues. Germline V gene lookup returns CDR1 SGHVS and CDR2 FQNEAQ. The CDR3 spells CASSLANRDYIFF. CDR3 bases: TGTGCCAGCAGCTTAGCGAACCGGGATTACATTTTCTTC.

The CDR3 is CASSSGTSLAGETQYF. CDR3 nucleotides: TGTGCCAGCAGCTCAGGGACCTCCCTCGCGGGGGAGACCCAGTACTTC. V is TRBV5-4 and J is TRBJ2-5, with D possibly being TRBD2 (6 bases). The CDR3 has 16 amino acids. The germline V and J ends were trimmed by 3 bases and 5 bases, with 20 bases remaining between them. Germline loops: CDR1 SGHNT, CDR2 YYREEE (reference sequence).

The rearrangement uses TRBV27 and TRBJ2-4; perhaps TRBD1 as D (5 bases). Germline loops: CDR1 MNHEY, CDR2 SMNVEV (reference sequence). The CDR3 totals 17 residues. Trimming shortened V by 3 bases and J by 0 bases, and 15 bases separated the two germline ends. Written as DNA, the CDR3 is TGTGCCAGCAGTTTCTCACAGGAGTACTTAGCCAAAAACATTCAGTACTTC. This codes for CASSFSQEYLAKNIQYF.

The chain recombines TRBV7-8 with TRBJ1-6, with D uncertain. Trimming pared 3 bases from V and 10 bases from J, leaving 13 bases between. The length of the CDR3 is 14 residues. Germline values: CDR1 SGHVS, CDR2 FQNEAQ. The CDR3 nucleotides are TGTGCCAGCAGCTTTCAGGAATCACGGTCACCCCTCCACTTT. Encoded protein: CASSFQESRSPLHF.

The table lists this clone with a few counts. V usage is TRBV7-6 and J usage is TRBJ1-5; 10 positions agree with TRBD1. This CDR3 region has 16 residues. V trimming: 5 bases; J trimming: 6 bases; junction bases outside the gene matches: 10. Germline-derived CDR1 and CDR2 are SGHVS and FNYEAQ. DNA for the CDR3: TGTGCCAGCAGCCCCTGGGACAGGGGAAGTGTTCAGCCCCAGCATTTT. It is translated as CASSPWDRGSVQPQHF.

The chain employs TRBV18 and TRBJ2-4; possible D gene TRBD1, 5 bases. Germline-derived CDR1 and CDR2 are KGHSH and LQKENI. The CDR3 consists of 14 residues. With 2 bases removed from V and 3 bases from J, the gap between germline ends came to 8 bases. The CDR3 DNA sequence: TGTGCCAGCTCACCAGAACAGGTCAAAAACATTCAGTACTTC. Its translation: CASSPEQVKNIQYF.

The rearrangement joins TRBV9 to TRBJ2-3, with TRBD2 as a possible D gene (5 bases). The germline gives CDR1 SGDLS, CDR2 YYNGEE. Trimming left V 0 bases short and J 6 bases short, with 17 bases between. The CDR3 is 16 residues long. The CDR3 DNA is TGTGCCAGCAGCGTAGGGGGAAGGACTGGGCTGGATACGCAGTATTTT. Residues: CASSVGGRTGLDTQYF.

The chain combines TRBV9 with TRBJ2-1; 8 positions match TRBD1. V shed 4 bases and J 9 bases; nucleotides not matched to a gene: 15. Germline CDR1 and CDR2: SGDLS and YYNGEE. This CDR3 is 16 amino acids long. The CDR3 nucleotides are TGTGCCAGCAGCCCCGGACAGGGTTTGGGTGACGGTGAGCAGTTCTTC. Residues: CASSPGQGLGDGEQFF.

V gene TRBV30 combines with J gene TRBJ1-1; a weak D match, TRBD1 (6 bases). Germline CDR1 GTSNPN, CDR2 SVGIG (reference sequence). The V gene lost 3 bases and the J gene lost 1 base, with 21 bases spanning the gap. The CDR3 is made up of 17 amino acids. The CDR3 reads CAWRYGDILGENTEAFF. CDR3 in DNA: TGTGCCTGGAGGTACGGGGACATACTGGGAGAGAACACTGAAGCTTTCTTT.

V is TRBV18 and J is TRBJ2-5; 9 bases match TRBD1. V was pared by 3 bases and J by 2 bases, with 7 bases of the junction left unmatched. This CDR3 has 16 residues. Germline V CDR1 and CDR2: KGHSH, LQKENI. The CDR3 DNA reads TGTGCCAGCTCACCGGCGATAGGGACAGGGCAAGAGACCCAGTACTTC. Translating it yields CASSPAIGTGQETQYF.

The chain joins TRBV18 to TRBJ1-6; 7 bases are a match to TRBD1. V was clipped by 3 bases and J by 6 bases; unmatched bases: 11. The germline gives CDR1 KGHSH, CDR2 LQKENI. The CDR3 is 17 amino acids. The CDR3 DNA sequence: TGTGCCAGCTCACCGACGGCCCCCGGGACAGTTAATTCACCCCTCCACTTT. Its protein is CASSPTAPGTVNSPLHF.

This clone was recorded a few times. The chain carries TRBV7-9 and TRBJ1-4; D perhaps matches TRBD1 (6 bases). The V end lost 5 bases, the J end lost 4 bases, and 14 bases lay between the germline ends. The CDR3 runs to 15 residues. CDR1 and CDR2 from the germline V gene are SEHNR and FQNEAQ (reference sequence). Written as DNA, the CDR3 is TGTGCCAGCAGCATGAGGGGGGGGAATAATGAAAAACTGTTTTTT. It yields the protein CASSMRGGNNEKLFF.

The genes are TRBV9 and TRBJ1-2; weak D call: TRBD1 (5 bases). The CDR3 sequence is 13 residues long. V lost 7 bases, J lost 2 bases, and 12 bases lay in between. Germline V gene lookup returns CDR1 SGDLS and CDR2 YYNGEE. The CDR3 bases are TGTGCCAGCTCCCCCGGGGGGAACTATGGCTACACCTTC. Protein: CASSPGGNYGYTF.

This rearrangement joins TRBV27 to TRBJ2-7, with D perhaps matching TRBD1 (5 bases). CDR1 is MNHEY, CDR2 SMNVEV, per germline (reference sequence). This CDR3 spans 13 amino acids. V was pared by 5 bases and J by 1 base, with 9 bases between. The CDR3 DNA is TGTGCCAGCAGTCCGACAGTGTCCTACGAGCAGTACTTC. It is translated as CASSPTVSYEQYF.

Here the CDR3 reads CAWSADSLAEKLFF. CDR3 in DNA: TGTGCCTGGAGTGCGGACAGTCTGGCTGAAAAACTGTTTTTT. The chain is built from TRBV30 and TRBJ1-4; the D gene is possibly TRBD1 (6 bases). Germline CDR1 is GTSNPN and CDR2 is SVGIG (reference sequence). CDR3 size: 14 residues. V was shortened by 1 base and J by 7 bases, with 13 bases between the two germline ends. Using reference TRBV30 and TRBJ1-4 for the parts outside the CDR3, the full variable domain is SQTIHQWPATLVQPVGSPLSLECTVEGTSNPNLYWYRQAAGRGLQLLFYSVGIGQISSEVPQNLSASRPQDRQFILSSKKLLLSDSGFYLCAWSADSLAEKLFFGSGTQLSVL.

The gene calls are TRBV4-2 and TRBJ1-2, with D perhaps TRBD1 (6 bases). The CDR3 spans 16 residues. V gave up 3 bases and J gave up 4 bases, with 18 bases separating them. Germline assignment: CDR1 LGHNA and CDR2 YNFKEQ. This CDR3 reads CASSHNGIGGSYGYTF. The CDR3, as DNA: TGTGCCAGCAGCCACAATGGGATAGGGGGATCCTATGGCTACACCTTC.

Here the CDR3 reads CASSERVRRDSSPLHF. The CDR3 region has the DNA TGTGCCAGCAGTGAAAGAGTTAGGCGGGATAGTTCACCCCTCCACTTT. V gene TRBV6-1 combines with J gene TRBJ1-6; D not resolved. The CDR3 contains 16 residues. Germline lookup yields CDR1 MNHNS and CDR2 SASEGT. V lost 2 bases and J 9 bases, leaving 17 bases between the germline ends.

The chain joins TRBV10-3 to TRBJ2-3; 15 bases are a match to TRBD2. Losses at the gene ends were 0 bases for V and 0 bases for J; bases not matched to a gene: 7. The CDR3 sequence is 20 residues long. Germline assignment: CDR1 ENHRY and CDR2 SYGVKD. Here the CDR3 reads CAISESFGTSGGFSTDTQYF. The CDR3 bases are TGTGCCATCAGTGAGTCATTCGGGACTAGCGGGGGGTTCAGCACAGATACGCAGTATTTT.

The table lists this clone with a count of one. This chain connects TRBV7-9 to TRBJ2-1; 10 bases align to TRBD1. V shed 5 bases and J 14 bases; nucleotides not matched to a gene: 6. The CDR3 runs 12 residues. CDR1 is SEHNR and CDR2 is FQNEAQ in the germline V gene (reference sequence). The CDR3 reads CASSDRGLLEFF. In DNA, the CDR3 is TGTGCCAGCAGCGACAGGGGGCTTTTGGAGTTCTTC.